The rows below give T cell receptor beta chains drawn from one sample of a study of T cell repertoires in cytomegalovirus infection. One entry per CDR3 protein, called by TCRdb with MiXCR from the reads. The sample carries approximately 250,000 distinct CDR3 sequences, roughly an eighth recorded once. The sequenced sample consisted of PBMCs. The receptors here all came from a human donor in good health (CMV status not recorded). Some clones in this sample may be carry-over from other donors' samples. CDR3s include the opening cysteine and the closing phenylalanine or tryptophan. The order of the fields is D gene, J gene, clone size, V gene, CDR3 DNA, CDR3 protein. A D gene is named only where the DNA matches it firmly. Clone size is shown for a subset of rows, as once, few, many or a class of expanded clone.

TRBD1 TRBJ2-4 . TRBV19 TGTGCCAGTAGTACCTGGACAGGGCTAGCCAAAAACATTCAGTACTTC CASSTWTGLAKNIQYF
. TRBJ2-5 many TRBV7-2 TGTGCCAGCAGTTTAAAAGAGACCCAGTACTTC CASSLKETQYF
. TRBJ1-6 . TRBV5-5 TGTGCCAGCAGCCCAGTCCAGGGTGGATCACCCCTCCACTTT CASSPVQGGSPLHF
TRBD2 TRBJ2-3 many TRBV7-3 TGTGCCAGCAGCTCCGGGACTAGCGGGGGGGCCAGGGATACGCAGTATTTT CASSSGTSGGARDTQYF
. TRBJ2-1 . TRBV6-5 TGTGCCAGCAGTTACTCGCCCCCCAAACCAGGGGGGCGGGATGAGCAGTTCTTC CASSYSPPKPGGRDEQFF
. TRBJ2-7 . TRBV29-1 TGCAGCGTTGAAGGGACAGCCTACGAGCAGTACTTC CSVEGTAYEQYF
TRBD1 TRBJ2-1 . TRBV5-5 TGTGCCAGCAGCTTCGACAGGGTTGTGAATGAGCAGTTCTTC CASSFDRVVNEQFF
. TRBJ2-3 . TRBV2 TGTGCCAGCAGTGTATTGCTAGTTCCCACAGATACGCAGTATTTT CASSVLLVPTDTQYF
TRBD1 TRBJ2-3 . TRBV7-9 TGTGCCAGCAGCTCCCGTACAGGGGGATCGAACACAGATACGCAGTATTTT CASSSRTGGSNTDTQYF
TRBD1 TRBJ2-5 . TRBV5-1 TGCGCCAGCAGCTTACCCCGGACAGGATTGCGCGAGACCCAGTACTTC CASSLPRTGLRETQYF
. TRBJ2-7 many TRBV7-2 TGTGCCAGCAGCTTAAGGGGATCTGGCGAGCAGTACTTC CASSLRGSGEQYF
. TRBJ2-2 many TRBV5-4 TGTGCCAGCAGCCGGGACGTACTGAACACCGGGGAGCTGTTTTTT CASSRDVLNTGELFF
TRBD2 TRBJ2-3 . TRBV11-2 TGTGCCAGCAGCTTTGGACTAGTGATGGATACGCAGTATTTT CASSFGLVMDTQYF
. TRBJ2-7 many TRBV7-3 TGTGCCAGCAGCTTTGGTCCCTCCTACGAGCAGTACTTC CASSFGPSYEQYF
TRBD1 TRBJ1-2 many TRBV7-2 TGTGCCAGCAGCCCAGGGGGGATAGCTAACTATGGCTACACCTTC CASSPGGIANYGYTF
TRBD1 TRBJ2-5 few TRBV30 TGTGCCTGGAGTCCTAGACCGGGACAGCAAGAGACCCAGTACTTC CAWSPRPGQQETQYF
. TRBJ2-7 . TRBV6-6 TGTGCCAGCAGACGGGCCCGGGGCGAGGGGTACGAGCAGTACTTC CASRRARGEGYEQYF
TRBD2 TRBJ2-7 many TRBV7-2 TGTGCCAGCAGCTTAAGCCTAGCGGGGACCTACGAGCAGTACTTC CASSLSLAGTYEQYF
TRBD1 TRBJ2-7 few TRBV28 TGTGCCAGCAGTCCCCGAACAGGGGGCACCGACGAGCAGTACTTC CASSPRTGGTDEQYF
. TRBJ2-1 . TRBV20-1 TGCAGTGCTACACCTTCCCATGAGCAGTTCTTC CSATPSHEQFF
TRBD1 TRBJ1-4 few TRBV20-1 TGCAGTGCAGGACAGGCAACTAATGAAAAACTGTTTTTT CSAGQATNEKLFF
TRBD1 TRBJ2-7 many TRBV19 TGTGCCAGTAGTGCTCCGGGACAGGGGGCCCACGAGCAGTACTTC CASSAPGQGAHEQYF
TRBD2 TRBJ2-3 many TRBV19 TGTGCCAGTAGCGTCGGGAGGGTGGTTAGTGCAGATACGCAGTATTTT CASSVGRVVSADTQYF